These T cell receptor beta chains were read from a single sample in a study of Graves' ophthalmopathy and Graves' hyperthyroidism. TCRdb analysed the multiplex PCR reads with MiXCR anew, one entry per CDR3 protein. Of hundreds of thousands of distinct CDR3 sequences listed, roughly 50% are singletons. The sequenced sample was peripheral blood. The receptors shown here come from an adult man with Graves' ophthalmopathy. CDR3s include the opening cysteine and the closing phenylalanine or tryptophan. The order of the fields is J gene, V gene, D gene, clone size, CDR3 protein, CDR3 DNA. The D gene is left open where the match is weak. Clone size is shown for a subset of rows, as once, few, many or a class of expanded clone.

j_gene: TRBJ2-5
v_gene: TRBV6-5
d_gene: NA
abundance: few
CDR3aa: CASSSWTEGGETQYF
CDR3nt: TGTGCCAGCAGTTCCTGGACCGAGGGGGGGGAGACCCAGTACTTC

j_gene: TRBJ1-1
v_gene: TRBV5-1
d_gene: TRBD1
abundance: NA
CDR3aa: CASSYGQGVGAIEAFF
CDR3nt: TGCGCCAGCAGTTACGGACAGGGGGTCGGGGCCATCGAAGCTTTCTTT

j_gene: TRBJ1-4
v_gene: TRBV10-3
d_gene: TRBD1
abundance: NA
CDR3aa: CASRPPGQSNEKLFF
CDR3nt: TGTGCCAGCAGGCCACCGGGACAGAGCAATGAAAAACTGTTTTTT

j_gene: TRBJ1-4
v_gene: TRBV2
d_gene: TRBD1
abundance: few
CDR3aa: CASRGQGLANEKLFF
CDR3nt: TGTGCCAGCAGAGGACAGGGTCTCGCTAATGAAAAACTGTTTTTT

j_gene: TRBJ1-3
v_gene: TRBV19
d_gene: NA
abundance: NA
CDR3aa: CASTETGREATIYF
CDR3nt: TGTGCCAGTACCGAAACAGGCCGTGAAGCCACCATATATTTT

j_gene: TRBJ1-5
v_gene: TRBV19
d_gene: NA
abundance: few
CDR3aa: CASKPAGLTLHSDQPQHF
CDR3nt: TGTGCCAGTAAACCCGCGGGACTTACATTACACTCAGATCAGCCCCAGCATTTT

j_gene: TRBJ2-5
v_gene: TRBV9
d_gene: NA
abundance: NA
CDR3aa: CASSLRGLQETQYF
CDR3nt: TGTGCCAGCAGCCTTCGAGGGTTGCAAGAAACCCAGTACTTC

j_gene: TRBJ2-5
v_gene: TRBV9
d_gene: TRBD1
abundance: NA
CDR3aa: CASSATGGEETQYF
CDR3nt: TGTGCCAGCAGCGCGACAGGGGGCGAAGAGACCCAGTACTTC

j_gene: TRBJ1-2
v_gene: TRBV2
d_gene: NA
abundance: NA
CDR3aa: CASSLAGSNYGYTF
CDR3nt: TGTGCCAGCAGCCTGGCAGGGTCTAACTATGGCTACACCTTC

j_gene: TRBJ2-7
v_gene: TRBV7-2
d_gene: TRBD2
abundance: NA
CDR3aa: CASSPLRTSGAGSYEQYF
CDR3nt: TGTGCCAGCAGCCCCCTCCGGACTAGCGGGGCCGGCTCCTACGAGCAGTACTTC

j_gene: TRBJ2-7
v_gene: TRBV28
d_gene: NA
abundance: once
CDR3aa: CASSPNRDEQYF
CDR3nt: TGTGCCAGCAGCCCGAACAGGGACGAGCAGTACTTC

j_gene: TRBJ1-2
v_gene: TRBV25-1
d_gene: TRBD1
abundance: NA
CDR3aa: CASPLRDRGNYGYTF
CDR3nt: TGTGCCAGCCCCCTACGGGACAGGGGGAACTATGGCTACACCTTC

j_gene: TRBJ2-5
v_gene: TRBV7-3
d_gene: NA
abundance: few
CDR3aa: CASSLGQFETQYF
CDR3nt: TGTGCCAGCAGCCTCGGACAGTTCGAGACCCAGTACTTC

j_gene: TRBJ1-1
v_gene: TRBV2
d_gene: TRBD1
abundance: NA
CDR3aa: CASSLQLQGTTEAFF
CDR3nt: TGTGCCAGCAGTCTCCAACTACAGGGGACCACTGAAGCTTTCTTT

j_gene: TRBJ1-6
v_gene: TRBV5-1
d_gene: TRBD1
abundance: many
CDR3aa: CASSLWGQGTPNSPLHF
CDR3nt: TGCGCCAGCAGCTTGTGGGGACAGGGGACCCCGAATTCACCCCTCCACTTT

j_gene: TRBJ1-5
v_gene: TRBV24-1
d_gene: NA
abundance: NA
CDR3aa: CATSSGSPNQPQHF
CDR3nt: TGTGCCACCAGTAGCGGGTCCCCCAATCAGCCCCAGCATTTT

j_gene: TRBJ1-1
v_gene: TRBV12-3/TRBV12-4
d_gene: NA
abundance: NA
CDR3aa: CASQNQGNTEAFF
CDR3nt: TGTGCCAGTCAAAATCAGGGTAACACTGAAGCTTTCTTT

j_gene: TRBJ2-7
v_gene: TRBV4-1
d_gene: TRBD1
abundance: NA
CDR3aa: CASSQDREGQGIDEQYF
CDR3nt: TGCGCCAGCAGCCAAGATCGCGAGGGACAGGGGATAGACGAGCAGTACTTC

j_gene: TRBJ2-7
v_gene: TRBV25-1
d_gene: TRBD1
abundance: many
CDR3aa: CASQSGTAYEQYF
CDR3nt: TGTGCCAGCCAATCCGGGACAGCCTACGAGCAGTACTTC

j_gene: TRBJ2-2
v_gene: TRBV7-3
d_gene: TRBD1
abundance: NA
CDR3aa: CASSSTGGMVLFF
CDR3nt: TGTGCCAGCAGCTCGACAGGGGGCATGGTGCTGTTTTTT

j_gene: TRBJ2-6
v_gene: TRBV10-3
d_gene: TRBD1
abundance: many
CDR3aa: CAIRTGFGANVLTF
CDR3nt: TGTGCCATCCGGACAGGGTTTGGGGCCAACGTCCTGACTTTC

j_gene: TRBJ2-7
v_gene: TRBV2
d_gene: NA
abundance: NA
CDR3aa: CATTWTESSYEQYF
CDR3nt: TGTGCCACCACGTGGACAGAGAGCTCCTACGAGCAGTACTTC

j_gene: TRBJ1-1
v_gene: TRBV15
d_gene: NA
abundance: NA
CDR3aa: CATSRDLRVMNTEAFF
CDR3nt: TGTGCCACCAGCAGAGATCTCAGGGTCATGAACACTGAAGCTTTCTTT

j_gene: TRBJ2-5
v_gene: TRBV10-3
d_gene: TRBD2
abundance: NA
CDR3aa: CAISESAGAETQYF
CDR3nt: TGTGCCATCAGTGAGTCGGCGGGAGCAGAGACCCAGTACTTC

j_gene: TRBJ2-7
v_gene: TRBV20-1
d_gene: NA
abundance: NA
CDR3aa: CSARPQGGHPYEQYF
CDR3nt: TGCAGTGCTAGGCCTCAGGGGGGACATCCCTACGAGCAGTACTTC

j_gene: TRBJ1-4
v_gene: TRBV20-1
d_gene: NA
abundance: few
CDR3aa: CSAPGPGGEKLFF
CDR3nt: TGCAGTGCCCCGGGTCCTGGGGGAGAAAAACTGTTTTTT

j_gene: TRBJ1-5
v_gene: TRBV6-1
d_gene: NA
abundance: NA
CDR3aa: CASSENWWGGNQPQHF
CDR3nt: TGTGCCAGCAGTGAAAATTGGTGGGGGGGCAATCAGCCCCAGCATTTT

j_gene: TRBJ2-5
v_gene: TRBV3-1
d_gene: NA
abundance: NA
CDR3aa: CASSAPGGLQETQYF
CDR3nt: TGTGCCAGCAGCGCCCCTGGGGGATTACAAGAGACCCAGTACTTC

j_gene: TRBJ2-7
v_gene: TRBV28
d_gene: NA
abundance: few
CDR3aa: CASSSLYEQYF
CDR3nt: TGTGCCAGCAGTTCTCTCTACGAGCAGTACTTC

j_gene: TRBJ1-2
v_gene: TRBV30
d_gene: NA
abundance: NA
CDR3aa: CAWSPGRSYGYTF
CDR3nt: TGTGCCTGGAGTCCCGGCCGTTCCTATGGCTACACCTTC

j_gene: TRBJ2-1
v_gene: TRBV20-1
d_gene: NA
abundance: NA
CDR3aa: CSASGLIPYNEQFF
CDR3nt: TGCAGTGCTAGTGGACTGATACCTTACAATGAGCAGTTCTTC

j_gene: TRBJ1-4
v_gene: TRBV7-6
d_gene: NA
abundance: NA
CDR3aa: CASSSTPGPGEKLFF
CDR3nt: TGTGCCAGCAGCTCGACTCCCGGGCCGGGTGAAAAACTGTTTTTT

j_gene: TRBJ2-7
v_gene: TRBV5-8
d_gene: NA
abundance: NA
CDR3aa: CASSLEPRPHEQYF
CDR3nt: TGTGCCAGCAGCTTGGAACCGCGCCCCCACGAGCAGTACTTC

j_gene: TRBJ1-6
v_gene: TRBV10-3
d_gene: NA
abundance: NA
CDR3aa: CAISARRQNSPLHF
CDR3nt: TGTGCCATCAGTGCGCGAAGACAGAATTCACCCCTCCACTTT

j_gene: TRBJ2-7
v_gene: TRBV2
d_gene: NA
abundance: few
CDR3aa: CASSEGWTSEQYF
CDR3nt: TGTGCCAGCAGTGAGGGGTGGACTTCCGAGCAGTACTTC

j_gene: TRBJ1-1
v_gene: TRBV6-5
d_gene: NA
abundance: many
CDR3aa: CASSYSTEAFF
CDR3nt: TGTGCCAGCAGTTACAGCACTGAAGCTTTCTTT

j_gene: TRBJ1-3
v_gene: TRBV4-1
d_gene: NA
abundance: few
CDR3aa: CASSQVQSSGNTIYF
CDR3nt: TGCGCCAGCAGCCAAGTACAGAGCTCTGGAAACACCATATATTTT

j_gene: TRBJ2-3
v_gene: TRBV6-5
d_gene: NA
abundance: NA
CDR3aa: CASSSRLVGRGDTQYF
CDR3nt: TGTGCCAGCAGCTCCAGACTCGTCGGGAGAGGAGATACGCAGTATTTT

j_gene: TRBJ1-1
v_gene: TRBV29-1
d_gene: NA
abundance: NA
CDR3aa: CSFPYQGPNTEAFF
CDR3nt: TGCAGCTTCCCCTATCAGGGGCCGAACACTGAAGCTTTCTTT

j_gene: TRBJ1-5
v_gene: TRBV24-1
d_gene: NA
abundance: many
CDR3aa: CATSDPRTADQPQHF
CDR3nt: TGTGCCACCAGTGATCCCCGGACAGCCGATCAGCCCCAGCATTTT

j_gene: TRBJ2-2
v_gene: TRBV7-9
d_gene: NA
abundance: NA
CDR3aa: CASSSGLTGELFF
CDR3nt: TGTGCCAGCAGCTCCGGACTGACCGGGGAGCTGTTTTTT

j_gene: TRBJ1-1
v_gene: TRBV9
d_gene: NA
abundance: NA
CDR3aa: CASSARGGQGSTEAFF
CDR3nt: TGTGCCAGCAGCGCGAGGGGGGGGCAGGGGAGCACTGAAGCTTTCTTT

j_gene: TRBJ1-5
v_gene: TRBV5-1
d_gene: NA
abundance: NA
CDR3aa: CASSLFAGRNQPQHF
CDR3nt: TGCGCCAGCAGCTTGTTCGCTGGACGCAATCAGCCCCAGCATTTT

j_gene: TRBJ1-4
v_gene: TRBV25-1
d_gene: NA
abundance: NA
CDR3aa: CASSERAVNEKLFF
CDR3nt: TGTGCCAGCAGTGAAAGGGCGGTTAATGAAAAACTGTTTTTT

j_gene: TRBJ2-2
v_gene: TRBV15
d_gene: NA
abundance: few
CDR3aa: CATRAYQNTGELFF
CDR3nt: TGTGCCACCAGGGCCTATCAGAACACCGGGGAGCTGTTTTTT

j_gene: TRBJ2-2
v_gene: TRBV2
d_gene: NA
abundance: NA
CDR3aa: CASSEEFANTGELFF
CDR3nt: TGTGCCAGCAGTGAAGAATTCGCGAACACCGGGGAGCTGTTTTTT

j_gene: TRBJ2-2
v_gene: TRBV7-9
d_gene: NA
abundance: once
CDR3aa: CASSLVGFESSNTGELFF
CDR3nt: TGTGCCAGCAGCTTAGTAGGTTTTGAGTCGTCAAACACCGGGGAGCTGTTTTTT

j_gene: TRBJ1-4
v_gene: TRBV29-1
d_gene: NA
abundance: NA
CDR3aa: CSVSNRATNGKLFF
CDR3nt: TGCAGCGTATCGAACAGGGCAACTAATGGAAAACTGTTTTTT

j_gene: TRBJ1-1
v_gene: TRBV10-1
d_gene: NA
abundance: NA
CDR3aa: CASSEGPNTEAFF
CDR3nt: TGCGCCAGCAGTGAAGGGCCGAACACTGAAGCTTTCTTT

j_gene: TRBJ1-4
v_gene: TRBV9
d_gene: TRBD1
abundance: few
CDR3aa: CASSSRTGLDEKLFF
CDR3nt: TGTGCCAGCAGCTCCCGGACAGGCTTGGATGAAAAACTGTTTTTT

j_gene: TRBJ1-2
v_gene: TRBV14
d_gene: NA
abundance: NA
CDR3aa: CASSQDWSGYGYTF
CDR3nt: TGTGCCAGCAGCCAAGATTGGTCGGGCTATGGCTACACCTTC

j_gene: TRBJ1-1
v_gene: TRBV9
d_gene: TRBD1
abundance: few
CDR3aa: CASSVGQGMAEAFF
CDR3nt: TGTGCCAGCAGCGTAGGACAGGGTATGGCGGAAGCTTTCTTT

j_gene: TRBJ2-7
v_gene: TRBV2
d_gene: NA
abundance: few
CDR3aa: CASQGTSYEQYF
CDR3nt: TGTGCCAGCCAAGGGACATCCTACGAGCAGTACTTC